The clone carrying this T cell receptor (beta chain) turned up a few times. The data belong to a study of T cells in Graves' hyperthyroidism and ophthalmopathy. V lost 1 base and J 0 bases, leaving 11 bases between the germline ends. The CDR3 is 16 amino acids. Germline CDR1 and CDR2: SGHRS and YFSETQ. Aged 18 to 65, the patients had hyperthyroidism that was newly diagnosed and had lasted under 2 months. Diagnostic decisions used clinical symptoms, serum thyroxine and TRAb, thyroid ultrasound and orbital computed tomography. The authors took PBMCs from roughly 10 ml fresh peripheral blood. Amplification of TCR beta CDR3 regions used RNA as the template. HTBI primers drove first-round RT-PCR of the TCR CDR3. TCRdb passed the multiplex PCR reads through MiXCR, listing each CDR3 protein once. This table holds 600,000 to 850,000 distinct CDR3 sequences, roughly 20% found once.

What was sequenced was blood. The TCR originated in a woman between 50 and 59 years old with Graves' hyperthyroidism that later progressed to Graves' ophthalmopathy. The rearrangement joins TRBV5-1 to TRBJ2-1; D gene unclear. The CDR3 DNA is TGCGCCAGCAGCTTGTGGAGAGTCCGCTCCTACAATGAGCAGTTCTTC. Protein sequence: CASSLWRVRSYNEQFF.